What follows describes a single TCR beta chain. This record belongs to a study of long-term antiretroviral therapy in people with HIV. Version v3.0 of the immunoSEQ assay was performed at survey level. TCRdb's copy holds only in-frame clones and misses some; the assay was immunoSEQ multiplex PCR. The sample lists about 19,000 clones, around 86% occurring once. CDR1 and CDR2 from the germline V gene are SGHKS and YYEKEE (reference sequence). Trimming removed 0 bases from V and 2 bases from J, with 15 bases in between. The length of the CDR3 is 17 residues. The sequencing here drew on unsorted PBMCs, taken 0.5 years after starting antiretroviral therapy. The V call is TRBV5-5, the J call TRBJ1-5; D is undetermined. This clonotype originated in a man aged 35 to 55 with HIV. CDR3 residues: CASSLGSAGMGNQPQHF. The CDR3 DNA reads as TGTGCCAGCAGCTTGGGATCCGCCGGGATGGGCAATCAGCCCCAGCATTTT.